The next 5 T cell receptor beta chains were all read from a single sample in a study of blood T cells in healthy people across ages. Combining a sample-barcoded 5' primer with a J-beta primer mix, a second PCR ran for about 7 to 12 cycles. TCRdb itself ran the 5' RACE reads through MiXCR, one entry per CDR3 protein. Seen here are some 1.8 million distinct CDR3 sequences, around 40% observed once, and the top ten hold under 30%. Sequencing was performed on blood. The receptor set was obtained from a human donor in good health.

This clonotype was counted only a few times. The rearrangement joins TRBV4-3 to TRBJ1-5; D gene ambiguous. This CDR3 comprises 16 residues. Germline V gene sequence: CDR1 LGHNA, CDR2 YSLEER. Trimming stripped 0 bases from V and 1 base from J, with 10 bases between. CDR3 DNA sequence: TGCGCCAGCAGCCAAGATTGGGCGGGGAGCAATCAGCCCCAGCATTTT. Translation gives CASSQDWAGSNQPQHF.

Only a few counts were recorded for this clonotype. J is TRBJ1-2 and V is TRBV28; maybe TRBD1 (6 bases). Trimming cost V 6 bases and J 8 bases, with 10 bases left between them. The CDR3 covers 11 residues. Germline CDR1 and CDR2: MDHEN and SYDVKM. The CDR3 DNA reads TGTGCCAGCAGGGGGGGGCGAGGCTACACCTTC. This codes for CASRGGRGYTF.

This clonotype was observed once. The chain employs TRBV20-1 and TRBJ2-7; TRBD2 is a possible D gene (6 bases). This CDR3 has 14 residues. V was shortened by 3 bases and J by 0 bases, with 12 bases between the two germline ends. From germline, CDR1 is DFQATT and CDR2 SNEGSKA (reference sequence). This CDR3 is CSAREGKSSYEQYF. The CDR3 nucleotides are TGCAGTGCTAGGGAGGGCAAGAGCTCCTACGAGCAGTACTTC.

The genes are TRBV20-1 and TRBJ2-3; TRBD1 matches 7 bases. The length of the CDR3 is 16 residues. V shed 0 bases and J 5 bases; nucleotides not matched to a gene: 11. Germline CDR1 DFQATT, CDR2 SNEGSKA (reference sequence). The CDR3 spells CSARDITGDLGDTQYF. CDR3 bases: TGCAGTGCTAGAGATATAACAGGGGATTTAGGAGATACGCAGTATTTT.

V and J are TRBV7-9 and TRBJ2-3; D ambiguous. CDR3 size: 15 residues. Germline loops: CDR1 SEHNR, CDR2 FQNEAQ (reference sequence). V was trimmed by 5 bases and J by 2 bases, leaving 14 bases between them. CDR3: CASSPLNDHTDTQYF. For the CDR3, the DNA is TGTGCCAGCAGCCCCCTCAACGACCACACAGATACGCAGTATTTT. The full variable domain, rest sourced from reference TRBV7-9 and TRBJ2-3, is DTGVSQNPRHKITKRGQNVTFRCDPISEHNRLYWYRQTLGQGPEFLTYFQNEAQLEKSRLLSDRFSAERPKGSFSTLEIQRTEQGDSAMYLCASSPLNDHTDTQYFGPGTRLTVL.